Presented here are 18 T cell receptor beta chains from one specimen sequenced in a study of blood T cell repertoires in COVID-19 (dated by TCRdb to 2018 to 2020). To prepare the library, the immunoSEQ multiplex PCR assay was applied. As stored in TCRdb, this immuneACCESS dataset retains in-frame rearrangements with V and J assigned. A fraction of the clones does not appear; measured against another copy, unresolved V genes explain less than half of the discrepancy, and the remainder lacks a known reason. This sample has 200,000 to 300,000 clones in its table, and about 91% of those were observed once. 0.95% to 1.5% of the sample is in the top ten clones. Sequences were obtained from PBMCs or T cells enriched from blood (not recorded which). All receptors come from a woman aged 40 to 49 with acute COVID-19.

The chain carries TRBV6-5 and TRBJ2-5; no clear D. V lost 2 bases to trimming and J lost 1 base, with 5 bases between them. CDR3 length: 13 amino acids. Germline-derived CDR1 and CDR2 are MNHEY and SVGAGI. DNA for the CDR3: TGTGCCAGCAGTTACGGCAGCCAAGAGACCCAGTACTTC. This gives the protein CASSYGSQETQYF.

The J gene is TRBJ1-2, the V gene TRBV9; D ambiguous. The CDR3 has 12 amino acids. The germline gives CDR1 SGDLS, CDR2 YYNGEE. With 4 bases removed from V and 6 bases from J, the gap between germline ends came to 10 bases. Written as DNA, the CDR3 is TGTGCCAGCAGCCAGGCAGGTGATGGCTACACCTTC. Amino acid sequence: CASSQAGDGYTF.

This rearrangement joins TRBV5-1 to TRBJ2-3, with 10 bases lining up with TRBD1. Germline lookup yields CDR1 SGHRS and CDR2 YFSETQ. The trim removed 2 bases at V and 0 bases at J, leaving 3 bases unmatched. The CDR3 is made up of 16 amino acids. CDR3 sequence: CASSLGTGASTDTQYF. CDR3 bases: TGCGCCAGCAGCTTAGGGACAGGGGCTAGCACAGATACGCAGTATTTT.

The genes are TRBV18 and TRBJ1-6; D may be TRBD1 (5 bases). The CDR3 sequence is 14 residues long. Trimming left V 1 base short and J 14 bases short, with 15 bases between. Germline V CDR1 and CDR2: KGHSH, LQKENI. CDR3 loop: CASSPLSGTSTLHF. The CDR3 bases are TGTGCCAGCTCACCACTTTCTGGGACTTCGACCCTCCACTTT. The whole variable domain, filled in from reference TRBV18 and TRBJ1-6, reads NAGVMQNPRHLVRRRGQEARLRCSPMKGHSHVYWYRQLPEEGLKFMVYLQKENIIDESGMPKERFSAEFPKEGPSILRIQQVVRGDSAAYFCASSPLSGTSTLHFGNGTRLTVT.

This chain connects TRBV7-9 to TRBJ2-2; TRBD2 might be the D (6 bases). With 5 bases removed from V and 7 bases from J, the gap between germline ends came to 8 bases. The germline gives CDR1 SEHNR, CDR2 FQNEAQ (reference sequence). This CDR3 comprises 12 residues. In nucleotides, the CDR3 is TGTGCCAGCAGCCTGGAGGGCGGGGAGCTGTTTTTT. Translating it yields CASSLEGGELFF.

This chain uses TRBV19 with TRBJ2-3, with 7 nucleotides matching TRBD2. The germline V gene encodes CDR1 LNHDA and CDR2 SQIVND (reference sequence). V shed 6 bases, J shed 0 bases, and the junction held 6 bases outside the gene matches. The CDR3 has 15 residues. CDR3 amino acids: CASSPLAQSTDTQYF. CDR3 nucleotide sequence: TGTGCCAGTAGCCCACTAGCGCAAAGCACAGATACGCAGTATTTT.

V usage is TRBV24-1 and J usage is TRBJ2-2, with 8 positions matching TRBD1. The germline gives CDR1 KGHDR, CDR2 SFDVKD. Trimming cost V 3 bases and J 6 bases; bases outside gene matches: 5. This CDR3 contains 15 residues. CDR3 region: CATSDLGQGAGELFF. The CDR3 nucleotides read TGTGCCACCAGTGATCTCGGACAGGGAGCCGGGGAGCTGTTTTTT.

CDR3 residues: CASSQEAGQGYEQFF. The CDR3 nucleotides are TGTGCCAGCAGCCAAGAAGCGGGACAGGGTTATGAGCAGTTCTTC. The chain links TRBV3-1 (or the pseudogene TRBV3-2) to TRBJ2-1; 9 nucleotides align to TRBD1. CDR1 LGHDT and CDR2 YNNKEL come from the germline V gene (reference sequence). The CDR3 has 15 amino acids. After removal of 0 bases from V and 8 bases from J, the junction contained 5 bases not matched to a gene.

The J gene is TRBJ1-6, the V gene TRBV19, with a possible D match to TRBD1 (5 bases). In germline, CDR1 is LNHDA, CDR2 SQIVND (reference sequence). This CDR3 comprises 13 residues. Trimming removed 7 bases from V and 7 bases from J, with 11 bases in between. The CDR3 is CASNTGRNSPLHF. The CDR3 coding sequence is TGTGCCAGTAACACAGGCCGGAATTCACCCCTCCACTTT.

V is TRBV2 and J is TRBJ2-1, with 8 nucleotides matching TRBD2. J lost 4 bases, V lost 6 bases, and 8 bases had no gene match. This CDR3 is built from 15 residues. Germline V gives CDR1 SNHLY, CDR2 FYNNEI. The CDR3: CASRERETGYNEQFF. CDR3 DNA: TGTGCCAGCAGAGAGCGGGAGACGGGTTACAATGAGCAGTTCTTC. The entire variable domain, with the rest obtained from reference TRBV2 and TRBJ2-1, is as follows: EPEVTQTPSHQVTQMGQEVILRCVPISNHLYFYWYRQILGQKVEFLVSFYNNEISEKSEIFDDQFSVERPDGSNFTLKIRSTKLEDSAMYFCASRERETGYNEQFFGPGTRLTVL.

This clone was observed once. J is TRBJ1-5 and V is TRBV19; D may be TRBD1 (5 bases). The V gene's germline CDR1 is LNHDA and CDR2 SQIVND (reference sequence). The CDR3 totals 15 residues. V was shortened by 7 bases and J by 2 bases, with 15 bases between the two germline ends. The CDR3 protein is CASNRSGRGNQPQHF. CDR3 DNA sequence: TGTGCCAGTAATCGCTCAGGCAGGGGCAATCAGCCCCAGCATTTT.

This chain links TRBV29-1 with TRBJ2-7; maybe TRBD1 (6 bases). Trimming removed 7 bases at V and 6 bases at J, with 13 bases between. Germline V gives CDR1 SQVTM, CDR2 ANQGSEA. The CDR3 has 11 amino acids. CDR3 DNA sequence: TGCAGCGCCGCAGGGGTAGGCGAGCAGTACGTC. This sequence encodes CSAAGVGEQYV.

The chain couples TRBV27 to TRBJ1-1; D remains unclear. Germline lookup yields CDR1 MNHEY and CDR2 SMNVEV (reference sequence). Trimming left V 7 bases short and J 4 bases short, with 7 bases between. The CDR3 is 11 residues long. This CDR3 reads CASTPITEAFF. Here the CDR3 DNA reads TGTGCCAGCACTCCTATCACTGAAGCTTTCTTT.

This chain joins TRBV10-2 and TRBJ1-6; D remains unclear. V lost 4 bases, J lost 15 bases, and 19 bases lay in between. The CDR3 has 14 amino acids. Germline lookup yields CDR1 WSHSY and CDR2 SAAADI. CDR3 sequence: CASSGPASSEVLHF. The CDR3 DNA sequence: TGCGCCAGCAGTGGGCCGGCCTCCTCAGAGGTCCTCCACTTT.

The chain joins TRBV2 to TRBJ1-3; no firm D call. The CDR3 runs to 17 residues. The germline gives CDR1 SNHLY, CDR2 FYNNEI. The V end was cut by 0 bases, the J end by 0 bases, with 12 bases between. The DNA for the CDR3 is TGTGCCAGCAGTGAAGCGCTTCGACAAAGCTCTGGAAACACCATATATTTT. The encoded protein is CASSEALRQSSGNTIYF. Using reference TRBV2 and TRBJ1-3 for the parts outside the CDR3, the full variable domain is EPEVTQTPSHQVTQMGQEVILRCVPISNHLYFYWYRQILGQKVEFLVSFYNNEISEKSEIFDDQFSVERPDGSNFTLKIRSTKLEDSAMYFCASSEALRQSSGNTIYFGEGSWLTVV.

This chain links TRBV11-3 with TRBJ1-1; TRBD1 is a possible D gene (6 bases). Per the germline V gene, CDR1 is SGHNT and CDR2 is YENEEA. V lost 2 bases and J lost 3, with 13 bases in between. The length of the CDR3 is 15 residues. The CDR3 DNA reads TGTGCCAGCAGCTTATCGTTACAGGGCTACACTGAAGCTTTCTTT. It codes for CASSLSLQGYTEAFF.

The chain couples TRBV2 to TRBJ1-1; TRBD1 is a possible D gene (6 bases). The CDR3 runs to 14 residues. CDR1 SNHLY and CDR2 FYNNEI come from the germline V gene. V gave up 4 bases and J gave up 0 bases, with 9 bases separating them. CDR3 bases: TGTGCCAGCAGTGCAGGGGTTTTGAACACTGAAGCTTTCTTT. It codes for CASSAGVLNTEAFF.

The CDR3 DNA reads TGTGCCAGCAGAACAGGGGGTCTTGGCTACACCTTC. This encodes CASRTGGLGYTF. The genes are TRBV27 and TRBJ1-2; 8 positions match TRBD1. CDR1 and CDR2 (germline): MNHEY, SMNVEV (reference sequence). J was trimmed by 7 bases and V by 6 bases; bases with no gene match: 4. The CDR3 totals 12 residues.